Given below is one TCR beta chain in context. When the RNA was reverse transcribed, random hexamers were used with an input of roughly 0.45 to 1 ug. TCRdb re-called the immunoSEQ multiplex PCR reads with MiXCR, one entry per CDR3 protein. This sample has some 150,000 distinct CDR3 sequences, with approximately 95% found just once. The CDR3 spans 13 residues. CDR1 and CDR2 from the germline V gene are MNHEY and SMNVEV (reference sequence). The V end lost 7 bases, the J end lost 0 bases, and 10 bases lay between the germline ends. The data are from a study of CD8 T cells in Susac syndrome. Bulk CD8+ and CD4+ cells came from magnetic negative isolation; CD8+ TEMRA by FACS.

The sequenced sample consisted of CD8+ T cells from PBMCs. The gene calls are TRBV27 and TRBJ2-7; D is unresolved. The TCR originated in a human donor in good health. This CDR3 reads CASNRPGSYEQYF. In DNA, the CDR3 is TGTGCCAGCAATCGTCCTGGCTCCTACGAGCAGTACTTC.